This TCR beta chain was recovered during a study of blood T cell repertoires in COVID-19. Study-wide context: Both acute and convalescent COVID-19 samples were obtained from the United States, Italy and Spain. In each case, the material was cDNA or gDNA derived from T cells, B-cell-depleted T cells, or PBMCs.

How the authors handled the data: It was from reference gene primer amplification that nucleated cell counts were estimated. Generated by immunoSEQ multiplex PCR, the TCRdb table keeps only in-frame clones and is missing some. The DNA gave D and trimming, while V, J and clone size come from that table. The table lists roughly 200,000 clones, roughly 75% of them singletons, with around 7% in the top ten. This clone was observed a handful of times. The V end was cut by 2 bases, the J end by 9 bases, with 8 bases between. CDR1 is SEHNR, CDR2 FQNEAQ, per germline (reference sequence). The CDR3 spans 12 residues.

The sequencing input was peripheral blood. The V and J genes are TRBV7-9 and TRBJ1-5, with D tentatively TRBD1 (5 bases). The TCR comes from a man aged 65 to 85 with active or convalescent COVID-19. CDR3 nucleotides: TGTGCCAGCAGCTTACGGGGGGTGCCCCAGCATTTT. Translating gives CASSLRGVPQHF.